This is a list of T cell receptor beta chains from one sample in a study of control samples from healthy donors and cancer patients. The data were produced by immunoSEQ multiplex PCR, yet TCRdb's version contains in-frame clones alone and is incomplete. This table has more than 75,000 clones, around 90% appearing once. Material: PBMCs. Every receptor here comes from a woman between 55 and 75 years old with head and neck cancer. Both conserved end residues are part of each CDR3. The D gene is left open where the match is weak. Part of the rows lack a size; the others show once, few, many or a class for expanded clones.

- TRBJ2-3 TRBV7-7 13 - CASSFHFTDTQYF TGTGCTAGCAGCTTTCACTTCACAGATACGCAGTATTTT
- TRBJ1-1 TRBV5-1 15 TRBD1 CASSLGGQGNTEAFF TGCGCCAGCAGCTTGGGGGGACAGGGTAACACTGAAGCTTTCTTT
- TRBJ2-7 TRBV19 12 TRBD2 CASSGSGYEQYF TGTGCCAGTTCAGGTAGCGGGTACGAGCAGTACTTC
- TRBJ2-7 TRBV5-4 14 TRBD2 CASSSSGAIREQYF TGTGCCAGCAGCTCTAGCGGGGCCATACGCGAGCAGTACTTC
few TRBJ2-7 TRBV28 17 - CASSALNFGGNSYEQYF TGTGCCAGCAGTGCCCTAAATTTTGGCGGGAACTCCTACGAGCAGTACTTC
once TRBJ2-3 TRBV11-3 16 TRBD2 CASSPGTSGALDTQYF TGTGCCAGCAGCCCGGGGACTAGCGGGGCGTTGGATACGCAGTATTTT
- TRBJ2-7 TRBV5-6 19 TRBD2 CASSGTSGRAPTATYEQYF TGTGCCAGCAGCGGGACTAGCGGGAGGGCCCCAACTGCCACCTACGAGCAGTACTTC
- TRBJ2-3 TRBV2 19 TRBD2 CASSEKWGLAGGGGDTQYF TGTGCCAGCAGTGAAAAGTGGGGACTAGCGGGAGGAGGTGGAGATACGCAGTATTTT
- TRBJ2-5 TRBV7-3 15 TRBD2 CASSLNGGSQETQYF TGTGCCAGCAGCTTAAACGGGGGGAGTCAAGAGACCCAGTACTTC
- TRBJ1-3 TRBV10-3 15 - CAISKNGPSGNTIYF TGTGCCATCAGTAAAAATGGGCCCTCTGGAAACACCATATATTTT
- TRBJ1-5 TRBV19 15 - CASSKGRGNNQPQHF TGTGCCAGTAGTAAGGGCAGGGGAAACAATCAGCCCCAGCATTTT
- TRBJ1-1 TRBV30 13 - CAWSLTANTEAFF TGTGCCTGGAGTCTGACGGCGAACACTGAAGCTTTCTTT
- TRBJ2-1 TRBV4-2 16 - CASSQVAGVPYNEQFF TGTGCCAGCAGCCAAGTTGCTGGTGTTCCTTACAATGAGCAGTTCTTC
- TRBJ2-2 TRBV6-2/TRBV6-3 13 - CASSYGFTGELFF TGTGCCAGCAGTTACGGTTTCACCGGGGAGCTGTTTTTT
- TRBJ2-2 TRBV19 16 TRBD2 CASSRLAGASTGELFF TGTGCCAGTAGTCGACTAGCGGGAGCCTCGACCGGGGAGCTGTTTTTT
- TRBJ1-5 TRBV6-1 14 - CASREGHDHQPQHF TGTGCCAGCAGGGAAGGACACGACCATCAGCCCCAGCATTTT
- TRBJ2-2 TRBV11-2 15 TRBD2 CASSLVAGWAGELFF TGTGCCAGCAGCTTAGTAGCGGGCTGGGCCGGGGAGCTGTTTTTT
- TRBJ1-2 TRBV6-5 13 - CASSYGQHYGYTF TGTGCCAGCAGTTACGGACAGCACTATGGCTACACCTTC
- TRBJ1-5 TRBV4-2 15 - CASSLQPGSNQPQHF TGTGCCAGCAGCCTTCAGCCCGGAAGCAATCAGCCCCAGCATTTT
- TRBJ1-2 TRBV28 13 TRBD1 CASSGQAHYGYTF TGTGCCAGCAGTGGACAGGCGCACTATGGCTACACCTTC
- TRBJ1-1 TRBV5-1 15 - CASSLAGAGNTEAFF TGCGCCAGCAGCTTGGCCGGGGCAGGGAACACTGAAGCTTTCTTT
- TRBJ2-5 TRBV19 14 - CASSDNPARETQYF TGTGCCAGTAGCGATAACCCCGCAAGAGAGACCCAGTACTTC
- TRBJ2-1 TRBV2 13 TRBD1 CATGTGRYNEQFF TGTGCGACCGGGACAGGACGTTACAATGAGCAGTTCTTC
- TRBJ1-5 TRBV5-1 14 - CASSLQGSNQPQHF TGCGCCAGCAGCTTGCAGGGTAGCAATCAGCCCCAGCATTTT
- TRBJ2-4 TRBV28 13 - CASHSLGTNIQYF TGTGCCAGCCATTCGTTAGGGACAAACATTCAGTACTTC
- TRBJ2-7 TRBV6-6 12 - CASSYVGVEQYF TGTGCCAGCAGTTACGTAGGGGTCGAGCAGTACTTC
once TRBJ1-6 TRBV6-5 15 - CATTREYSYNSPLHF TGTGCCACCACCCGGGAATACTCCTATAATTCACCCCTCCACTTT
- TRBJ2-1 TRBV7-6 14 - CASSERGAGEEQFF TGTGCCAGCAGCGAGAGGGGGGCGGGGGAGGAACAGTTCTTC
- TRBJ2-7 TRBV19 13 - CASSVSPRYEQYF TGTGCCAGTAGTGTATCCCCTCGATACGAGCAGTACTTC
- TRBJ1-1 TRBV30 14 - CAWIGDKLNTEAFF TGTGCCTGGATTGGGGACAAGTTGAACACTGAAGCTTTCTTT
- TRBJ2-1 TRBV30 14 - CAWSVYAPGGEQFF TGTGCCTGGAGTGTCTACGCTCCGGGCGGTGAGCAGTTCTTC
- TRBJ2-7 TRBV29-1 14 - CSVDPNGGGNEQYF TGCAGCGTAGACCCGAACGGTGGAGGGAACGAGCAGTACTTC
- TRBJ1-4 TRBV5-1 16 - CASSYGLASNNEKLFF TGCGCCAGCAGCTACGGATTGGCCAGCAACAATGAAAAACTGTTTTTT
- TRBJ2-7 TRBV7-8 17 TRBD1 CASSLTRGRGSLHEQYF TGTGCCAGCAGCCTCACCCGCGGCAGGGGGTCTCTACACGAGCAGTACTTC
- TRBJ2-7 TRBV6-6 14 - CASSYDVGSAEQYF TGTGCCAGCAGTTACGACGTGGGGAGCGCCGAGCAGTACTTC
- TRBJ1-6 TRBV5-6 16 - CASNRGRSSYNSPLHF TGTGCCAGCAATCGGGGCCGGAGCTCCTATAATTCACCCCTCCACTTT
- TRBJ1-1 TRBV9 17 TRBD1 CASSDGTELSSGTEAFF TGTGCCAGCAGCGATGGGACAGAATTATCGTCGGGCACTGAAGCTTTCTTT
- TRBJ2-1 TRBV18 15 TRBD2 CASSTGLAGDNEQFF TGTGCCAGCTCAACCGGACTAGCGGGAGACAATGAGCAGTTCTTC
- TRBJ1-2 TRBV11-2 14 - CASSGRAGDYGYTF TGTGCCAGCAGCGGTCGAGCGGGCGACTATGGCTACACCTTC
- TRBJ2-7 TRBV5-8 14 TRBD2 CASSYIAGSYEQYF TGTGCCAGCAGCTATATAGCGGGGTCCTACGAGCAGTACTTC
- TRBJ1-2 TRBV6-1 14 TRBD1 CASSEVGTGYGYTF TGTGCCAGCAGTGAAGTGGGGACAGGGTATGGCTACACCTTC
once TRBJ2-1 TRBV24-1 16 - CATSDLGSSSYNEQFF TGTGCCACCAGTGACCTGGGGTCGAGCTCCTACAATGAGCAGTTCTTC
- TRBJ1-1 TRBV7-3 15 TRBD1 CASSTGQGRNTEAFF TGTGCCAGCAGTACGGGACAGGGCCGGAACACTGAAGCTTTCTTT
- TRBJ1-6 TRBV9 15 - CASSVSQGYDSPLHF TGTGCCAGCAGCGTAAGTCAGGGGTATGATTCACCCCTCCACTTT
- TRBJ2-3 TRBV7-3 15 - CASSLTGMSTDTQYF TGTGCCAGCAGCTTAACGGGGATGAGCACAGATACGCAGTATTTT
- TRBJ1-2 TRBV30 10 - CASGGYGYTF TGTGCCAGCGGGGGCTATGGCTACACCTTC
once TRBJ2-7 TRBV7-2 16 TRBD2 CASSLAPLADTYEQYF TGTGCCAGCAGCTTAGCCCCACTAGCGGACACCTACGAGCAGTACTTC
- TRBJ1-3 TRBV5-5 14 - CASSLDSSGNTIYF TGTGCCAGCAGCTTGGATAGCTCTGGAAACACCATATATTTT